This TCR beta chain was sequenced during a study of cytomegalovirus exposure and HLA in healthy donors. Trimming removed 5 bases at V and 7 bases at J, with 8 bases between. CDR3 length: 12 residues. Germline CDR1 is SEHNR and CDR2 is FQNEAQ (reference sequence). Primers: 60 Vbeta forward and 13 Jbeta reverse. Under the authors' procedure: About 10 million of tens of millions of unique TCR beta chains were shared, per a later count. Produced via immunoSEQ multiplex PCR; TCRdb's table is partial and in-frame only. The D gene and trimming were derived from the DNA, and the V and J assignments and clone size from that table. The table has roughly 92,000 clones, approximately 80% seen once. The donors gave bone marrow, and they were healthy.

The chain couples TRBV7-9 to TRBJ1-4; D uncertain. The sequenced sample consisted of PBMCs. The sequence was obtained from a woman in her fifties or sixties in good health and CMV-seropositive. CDR3 sequence (DNA): TGTGCCAGCAGCCTCCGACTTGAAAAACTGTTTTTT. This codes for CASSLRLEKLFF.